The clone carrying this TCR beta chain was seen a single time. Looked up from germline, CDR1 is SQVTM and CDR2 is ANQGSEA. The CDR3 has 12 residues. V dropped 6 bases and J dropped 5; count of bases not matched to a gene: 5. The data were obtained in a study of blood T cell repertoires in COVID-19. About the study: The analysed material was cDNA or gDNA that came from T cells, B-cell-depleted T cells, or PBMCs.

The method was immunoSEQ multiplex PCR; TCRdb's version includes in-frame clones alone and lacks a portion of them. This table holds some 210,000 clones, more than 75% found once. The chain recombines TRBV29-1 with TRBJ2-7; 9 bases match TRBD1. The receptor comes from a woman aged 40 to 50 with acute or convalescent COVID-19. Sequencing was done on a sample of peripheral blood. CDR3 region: CSVRTGVHEQYF. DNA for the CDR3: TGCAGCGTCCGGACAGGGGTCCACGAGCAGTACTTC.